This T cell receptor beta chain comes out of a study of T cells in Graves' hyperthyroidism and ophthalmopathy. PBMCs came from around 10 ml fresh peripheral blood. TCR beta CDR3 sequences were amplified from RNA transcripts. First-round RT-PCR with HTBI primers amplified the TCR CDR3 region. A single record per CDR3 protein comes from TCRdb applying MiXCR to the multiplex PCR reads. The sample has fewer than 750,000 distinct CDR3 sequences; 14% are singletons. This clonotype appeared many times. The CDR3 covers 17 residues. Per germline, CDR1 SNHLY and CDR2 FYNNEI. J lost 3 bases, V lost 6 bases, and 13 bases had no gene match.

This TCR was sampled from a woman aged 50 to 60 with Graves' ophthalmopathy. The V call is TRBV2, the J call TRBJ2-7; 11 nucleotides match TRBD2. The sample comprised blood. CDR3 protein: CASRMPINSGRGYEQYF. CDR3 nucleotides: TGTGCCAGCAGGATGCCCATAAATAGCGGGAGGGGCTACGAGCAGTACTTC.